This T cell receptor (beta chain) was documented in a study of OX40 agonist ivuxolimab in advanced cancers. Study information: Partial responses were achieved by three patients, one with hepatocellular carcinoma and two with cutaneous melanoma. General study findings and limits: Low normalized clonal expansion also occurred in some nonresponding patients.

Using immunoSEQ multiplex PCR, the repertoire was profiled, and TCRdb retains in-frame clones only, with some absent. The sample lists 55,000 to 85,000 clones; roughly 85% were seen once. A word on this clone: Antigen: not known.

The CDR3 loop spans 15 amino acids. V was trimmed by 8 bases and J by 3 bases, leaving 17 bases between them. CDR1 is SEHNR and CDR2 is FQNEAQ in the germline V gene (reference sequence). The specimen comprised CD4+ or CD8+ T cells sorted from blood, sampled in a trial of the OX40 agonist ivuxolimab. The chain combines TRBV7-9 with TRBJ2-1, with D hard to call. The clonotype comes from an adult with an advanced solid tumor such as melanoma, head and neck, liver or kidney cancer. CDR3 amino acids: CASVNSGPGYNEQFF. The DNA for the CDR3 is TGTGCCAGCGTCAATAGTGGGCCGGGCTACAATGAGCAGTTCTTC.